The next 5 T cell receptor beta chains were all read from a single sample in a study of T cell changes during pregnancy in multiple sclerosis. Here immunoSEQ multiplex PCR was the method, and the copy in TCRdb shows in-frame clones only, minus some. The sample holds approximately 52,000 clones; 80% to 90% are singletons and the top ten take roughly 1.2%. Sequences were derived from CD4+ T cells from peripheral blood mononuclear cells, sampled in the second trimester of pregnancy. All receptors derive from a female donor with multiple sclerosis, enrolled in a pregnancy study.

The chain's CDR3 is CASSQGTSSYEQYF. The CDR3 DNA is TGCGCCAGCAGCCAAGGGACTAGCAGCTACGAGCAGTACTTC. The chain uses TRBV5-1 and TRBJ2-7; 9 nucleotides line up with TRBD2. The J segment lost 3 bases and the V segment lost 4 bases, leaving 5 bases of the junction unmatched. This CDR3 contains 14 residues. Per the germline V gene, CDR1 is SGHRS and CDR2 is YFSETQ.

CDR3 residues: CASSSSGDNYGYTF. CDR3 nucleotides: TGCGCCAGCAGCTCGTCAGGGGATAACTATGGCTACACCTTC. This sequence joins TRBV5-1 and TRBJ1-2; TRBD1 is a possible D gene (6 bases). The length of the CDR3 is 14 residues. Germline CDR1 is SGHRS and CDR2 is YFSETQ. Trimming left V 3 bases short and J 1 base short, with 10 bases between.

The V and J genes are TRBV30 and TRBJ2-2; 7 nucleotides match TRBD2. V was clipped by 2 bases and J by 7 bases; unmatched bases: 13. This CDR3 has 16 amino acids. Germline V gene sequence: CDR1 GTSNPN, CDR2 SVGIG (reference sequence). The CDR3 loop reads CAWSKSAGLSIGELFF. CDR3 nucleotide sequence: TGTGCCTGGAGTAAGTCGGCGGGACTATCGATCGGGGAGCTGTTTTTT.

This clone was detected only once. This chain uses TRBV9 with TRBJ1-2; TRBD1 is a possible D gene (6 bases). CDR1 and CDR2 (germline): SGDLS, YYNGEE. The CDR3 spans 15 residues. V lost 3 bases and J 3 bases, leaving 15 bases between the germline ends. This CDR3 is CASSGGGGWDYGYTF. Here the CDR3 DNA reads TGTGCCAGCAGCGGAGGGGGGGGCTGGGACTATGGCTACACCTTC.

V and J are TRBV5-4 and TRBJ1-1, with 7 bases lining up with TRBD1. Germline-derived CDR1 and CDR2 are SGHNT and YYREEE (reference sequence). The length of the CDR3 is 15 residues. The trim removed 4 bases at V and 4 bases at J, leaving 10 bases unmatched. The CDR3 DNA is TGTGCCAGCAGCCTTTACAGGGGTCGGGTCACTGAAGCTTTCTTT. It is translated as CASSLYRGRVTEAFF.